This paragraph covers one TCR beta chain sequence. Its specificity is not known. The sample originates from a study of T cells in Graves' hyperthyroidism and ophthalmopathy. Whole-study context: Peripheral blood samples were taken at initial diagnosis, prior to any treatment. Study findings and constraints: Blood also held most thyroid clonotypes expanded beyond 0.001.

Inclusion characteristics of ophthalmopathy patients comprised a Clinical Activity Score of at least 3, a NOSPECS grade of at least 4, and duration under 3 months. The germline V and J ends were trimmed by 1 base and 5 bases, with 15 bases remaining between them. Germline V CDR1 and CDR2: SGHRS, YFSETQ. This CDR3 is 15 amino acids long. The source material, RNA transcripts, was used to amplify TCR beta CDR3 regions. First-round RT-PCR with HTBI primers amplified the TCR CDR3 region. A single record per CDR3 protein comes from TCRdb applying MiXCR to the multiplex PCR reads. The sample has roughly 40,000 distinct CDR3 sequences, roughly 50% seen once; the top ten hold roughly 16%.

The rearrangement joins TRBV5-1 to TRBJ1-2; TRBD1 is a possible D gene (6 bases). The TCR comes from a man aged 35-49 years with Graves' ophthalmopathy. Sequencing input: blood. The CDR3: CASSLNLPRGYGYTF. DNA of the CDR3: TGCGCCAGCAGCTTGAATCTTCCCAGGGGTTATGGCTACACCTTC.